These 13 T cell receptor beta chains were sequenced from one sample in a study of shared clonotypes between healthy human individuals. TCRdb's table, derived via immunoSEQ multiplex PCR, lists solely in-frame clones and lacks some. Altogether 2.3 million or so clones are present, over 90% being singletons, with the ten largest covering 0.39%. Specimen: naive CD4+ T cells from PBMCs. The sample's subset: CD45RA+ positively selected. Every receptor here comes from a young man in good health. Some clones in this sample may be carry-over from other donors' samples.

The count of this clone is one. The chain employs TRBV6-5 and TRBJ1-4; D might be TRBD1 (6 bases). The CDR3 has 12 residues. The ends were cut back, 5 bases at V and 7 bases at J, with 8 bases in the middle. CDR1 MNHEY and CDR2 SVGAGI come from the germline V gene. The CDR3 is CASSKGGEKLFF. CDR3 coding DNA: TGTGCCAGCAGTAAGGGGGGTGAAAAACTGTTTTTT.

The rearrangement links TRBV5-1 to TRBJ2-5, with D hard to call. The length of the CDR3 is 14 residues. Trimming pared 0 bases from V and 3 bases from J, leaving 9 bases between. Germline V gene lookup returns CDR1 SGHRS and CDR2 YFSETQ. CDR3 in amino acids: CASSLGDAEETQYF. The CDR3 bases are TGCGCCAGCAGCTTGGGGGATGCAGAAGAGACCCAGTACTTC.

This rearrangement joins TRBV27 to TRBJ2-2, with D unclear. The germline CDR1 and CDR2 sequences are MNHEY and SMNVEV (reference sequence). The ends were cut back, 2 bases at V and 4 bases at J, with 11 bases in the middle. CDR3 size: 15 residues. CDR3 coding DNA: TGTGCCAGCAGTTTAAGGGCAGAAGCCACCGGGGAGCTGTTTTTT. Protein sequence: CASSLRAEATGELFF.

The chain uses TRBV6-6 and TRBJ2-7; no reliable D call. Between the trimmed V and J ends, which lost 2 bases and 2 bases, there was a span of 7 bases. This CDR3 has 13 residues. The V gene's germline CDR1 is MNHNY and CDR2 SVGAGI (reference sequence). The CDR3 DNA follows: TGTGCCAGCAGTTACGATTTAACCTACGAGCAGTACTTC. This sequence encodes CASSYDLTYEQYF.

The chain couples TRBV5-1 to TRBJ2-3; D is uncertain. This CDR3 has 14 amino acids. V was cut by 5 bases and J by 4 bases, with 14 bases left in between. From germline, CDR1 is SGHRS and CDR2 YFSETQ. CDR3 sequence (DNA): TGCGCCAGCAGTTACCTTACGGCCGCAGATACGCAGTATTTT. Residues: CASSYLTAADTQYF. Supplemented by reference TRBV5-1 and TRBJ2-3, the full variable domain reads KAGVTQTPRYLIKTRGQQVTLSCSPISGHRSVSWYQQTPGQGLQFLFEYFSETQRNKGNFPGRFSGRQFSNSRSEMNVSTLELGDSALYLCASSYLTAADTQYFGPGTRLTVL.

This clone was recorded a few times. The gene calls are TRBV5-4 and TRBJ1-1, with D perhaps matching TRBD1 (6 bases). The CDR3 runs to 15 residues. CDR1 is SGHNT and CDR2 is YYREEE in the germline V gene (reference sequence). V lost 0 bases, J lost 5 bases, and 14 bases lay in between. The CDR3 nucleotides read TGTGCCAGCAGCTTGGGACCAGGGGCCGGTACTGAAGCTTTCTTT. Its protein product is CASSLGPGAGTEAFF.

This sequence joins TRBV5-1 and TRBJ2-2; 11 bases fit TRBD2. CDR3 length: 17 amino acids. Germline assignment: CDR1 SGHRS and CDR2 YFSETQ. J lost 7 bases, V lost 2 bases, and 10 bases had no gene match. CDR3 sequence (DNA): TGCGCCAGCAGCTTCTATACTAGCGGGAGTAGGAGCGGGGAGCTGTTTTTT. Protein sequence: CASSFYTSGSRSGELFF.

Only a few counts were recorded for this clone. Other DNA variants within this sample encode the same CDR3. This CDR3 is CSARDRVEAFF. CDR3 nucleotide sequence: TGCAGTGCTAGAGATCGGGTTGAAGCTTTCTTT. This chain joins TRBV20-1 and TRBJ1-1; D is undetermined. Germline V lookup: CDR1 DFQATT, CDR2 SNEGSKA (reference sequence). The CDR3 is 11 amino acids. V was clipped by 0 bases and J by 7 bases, with 6 bases between them.

The rearrangement links TRBV6-1 to TRBJ2-7; TRBD1 is a possible D gene (6 bases). The CDR3 spans 14 residues. Between the trimmed V and J ends, which lost 6 bases and 0 bases, there was a span of 12 bases. CDR1 is MNHNS and CDR2 is SASEGT in the germline V gene. The CDR3 nucleotides are TGTGCCAGCAGCCCTACAGGGTACTCCTACGAGCAGTACTTC. This translates into CASSPTGYSYEQYF.

CDR3 sequence: CSVGSSSVEQFF. The DNA of the CDR3 is TGCAGCGTTGGGTCTAGCAGCGTTGAGCAGTTCTTC. The genes are TRBV29-1 and TRBJ2-1; TRBD2 is a possible D gene (5 bases). V lost 4 bases and J lost 9, with 13 bases in between. This CDR3 region has 12 residues. Germline V gives CDR1 SQVTM, CDR2 ANQGSEA.

The chain couples TRBV6-5 to TRBJ2-3; D perhaps matches TRBD2 (6 bases). This CDR3 is 16 amino acids long. Germline V gene lookup returns CDR1 MNHEY and CDR2 SVGAGI. V lost 4 bases and J 4 bases, leaving 18 bases between the germline ends. The CDR3 is CASSSPGGPPPDTQYF. The CDR3 nucleotides read TGTGCCAGCAGTTCGCCCGGAGGGCCTCCACCAGATACGCAGTATTTT.

This sequence joins TRBV11-2 and TRBJ1-3; D is possibly TRBD1 (5 bases). Germline V gene data show CDR1 as SGHAT and CDR2 as FQNNGV. This CDR3 is built from 18 residues. Trimming took 4 bases from V and 0 from J, leaving 19 bases between them. The CDR3 loop reads CASSSLSTETFSGNTIYF. CDR3 nucleotide sequence: TGTGCCAGCAGCTCATTATCGACAGAGACATTCTCTGGAAACACCATATATTTT. The complete variable domain, with remaining parts taken from reference TRBV11-2 and TRBJ1-3, reads EAGVAQSPRYKIIEKRQSVAFWCNPISGHATLYWYQQILGQGPKLLIQFQNNGVVDDSQLPKDRFSAERLKGVDSTLKIQPAKLEDSAVYLCASSSLSTETFSGNTIYFGEGSWLTVV.

The chain combines TRBV5-1 with TRBJ2-1; a weak D match, TRBD1 (7 bases). CDR1 and CDR2 from the germline V gene are SGHRS and YFSETQ. V lost 0 bases and J 9 bases, leaving 16 bases between the germline ends. CDR3 length equals 15 residues. The CDR3 loop reads CASSLEAGGFSEQFF. CDR3 nucleotides: TGCGCCAGCAGCTTGGAGGCAGGGGGGTTTAGTGAGCAGTTCTTC.